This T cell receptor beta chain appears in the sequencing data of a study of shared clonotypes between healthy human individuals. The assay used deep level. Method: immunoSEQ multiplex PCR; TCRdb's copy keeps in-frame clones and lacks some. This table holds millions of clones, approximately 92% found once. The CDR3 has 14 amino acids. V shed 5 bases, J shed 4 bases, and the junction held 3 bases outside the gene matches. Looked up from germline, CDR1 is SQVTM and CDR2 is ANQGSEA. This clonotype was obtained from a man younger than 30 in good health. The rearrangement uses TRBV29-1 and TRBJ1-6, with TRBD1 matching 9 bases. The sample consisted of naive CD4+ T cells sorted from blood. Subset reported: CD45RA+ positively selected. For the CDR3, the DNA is TGCAGCGTTCGGACAGGGGATTATAATTCACCCCTCCACTTT. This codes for CSVRTGDYNSPLHF.